The source of this TCR beta chain is a study of T cell repertoires in cytomegalovirus infection. Overall study findings and caveats: HLA-C-restricted CMV clonotypes gave the most frequent clonotype in two of eight donors. Identification of carriers of CMV plus the relevant HLA was achieved through cumulative public TCR beta family frequency.

One entry per CDR3 protein, called by TCRdb with MiXCR from the reads. The top ten hold 8.7% of the sample, which has a few hundred thousand distinct CDR3 sequences, approximately 18% seen once. Points on this clonotype: Its target is not known.

With V trimmed by 1 base and J by 0 bases, 2 bases remained unmatched. The CDR3 consists of 18 residues. In germline, CDR1 is KGHSH, CDR2 LQKENI. The chain carries TRBV18 and TRBJ2-6; 11 bases are a match to TRBD2. The TCR originated in a human donor in good health (CMV status not recorded). Some clones in this sample may be carry-over from other donors' samples. Sequencing was carried out using PBMCs. The CDR3 loop reads CASSPLAGGHSGANVLTF. The CDR3 nucleotides read TGTGCCAGCTCACCACTAGCGGGGGGGCACTCTGGGGCCAACGTCCTGACTTTC.